This entry lists 5 T cell receptor beta chains sequenced from one sample in a study of T-cell reconstitution after alpha-beta-depleted transplantation in children (dated by TCRdb to the mid-2010s). The treatment or condition label on this specimen signifies: allogeneic hematopoietic cell transplantation with graft depleted of TCRalphabeta T cells and CD19 B cells. The library was generated by PCR. These reads were obtained on an Illumina HiSeq 2500. To normalize quantification of the TCRbeta repertoire, the TCR libraries were built with molecular barcoding that relied on unique molecular identifiers. Using fastp trimming at Q25 and MiXCR clonotype assembly, TCRdb reanalyzed the public sequencing data and kept in-frame beta chains. Each record represents a unique CDR3 protein, reported with the most common genes and DNA among its rows. This sample gives approximately 290,000 distinct CDR3 sequences in total; around 10% of them show up just once. Clones ranked in the top ten supply 23% of the sample.

The sample consisted of peripheral blood, taken 180 days after TCRalphabeta/CD19-depleted stem cell transplant. Source of these receptors: a male patient between 2 and 10 years old who had a stem cell transplant for chronic granulomatous disease, so the T cells may come from the graft donor.

The sample holds one count of this clonotype. Possible read error: a much larger clone is one base away. The chain recombines TRBV7-3 with TRBJ2-3, with 7 nucleotides matching TRBD1. The assigned J gene may be wrong: the sequence end matches TRBJ1-5 better. The CDR3 totals 14 residues. Per germline, CDR1 SGHTA and CDR2 FQGTGA. The CDR3 bases are TGTGCCAGCAGCTCGACAGGGAGCACAGATACGCAGCATTTT. This encodes CASSSTGSTDTQHF.

This clonotype appeared many times. One junction end disagrees with the germline gene, perhaps due to a read error. This rearrangement joins TRBV20-1 to TRBJ2-5; 10 bases agree with TRBD2. CDR3 size: 13 residues. Germline assignment: CDR1 DFQATT and CDR2 SNEGSKA (reference sequence). CDR3 nucleotides: TGCAGAGCTAGCGGGAGTTCACAAGAGACCCAGTACTTC. This encodes CRASGSSQETQYF.

This clonotype came up many times. V gene TRBV12-3 or TRBV12-4 combines with J gene TRBJ1-6, with 7 bases fitting TRBD1. Trimming removed 4 bases from V and 8 bases from J; junction bases left unmatched: 8. The CDR3 has 15 amino acids. The chain's CDR3 is CASSSSTGLDSPLHF. The CDR3 DNA reads as TGTGCCAGCAGTTCGTCGACAGGGTTGGATTCACCCCTCCACTTT.

In its sample, this clonotype was seen a few times. This sequence joins TRBV30 and TRBJ2-3; the match to TRBD1 covers 8 bases. The V and J ends lost 5 bases and 2 bases, in that order; junction bases with no gene match: 3. The CDR3 covers 13 residues. Germline V CDR1 and CDR2: GTSNPN, SVGIG (reference sequence). This CDR3 is CAWGQGFTDTQYF. In DNA form, the CDR3 reads TGTGCCTGGGGACAGGGTTTCACAGATACGCAGTATTTT.

This clonotype was counted at least ten times. The rearrangement joins TRBV10-3 to TRBJ2-2; D is unclear. V was trimmed by 4 bases and J by 5 bases, leaving 5 bases between them. This CDR3 has 12 residues. Germline CDR1 and CDR2: ENHRY and SYGVKD. CDR3: CAISGGTGELFF. The CDR3 coding sequence is TGTGCCATCAGTGGAGGAACCGGGGAGCTGTTTTTT.